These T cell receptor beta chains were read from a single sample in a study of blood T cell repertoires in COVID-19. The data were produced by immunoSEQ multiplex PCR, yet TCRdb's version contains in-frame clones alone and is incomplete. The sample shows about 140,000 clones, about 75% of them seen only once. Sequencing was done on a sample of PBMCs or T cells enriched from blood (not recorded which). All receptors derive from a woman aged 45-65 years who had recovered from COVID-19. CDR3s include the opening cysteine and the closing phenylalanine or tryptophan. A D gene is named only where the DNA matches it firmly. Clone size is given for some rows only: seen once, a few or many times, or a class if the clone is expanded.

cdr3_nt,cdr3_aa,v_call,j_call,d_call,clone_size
TGTGCCAGCAGTTCGATGGGGGCTGGCTATGGCTACACCTTC,CASSSMGAGYGYTF,TRBV6-5,TRBJ1-2,.,.
TGTGCCAGCACCTGGGGGGTTAATTCACCCCTCCACTTT,CASTWGVNSPLHF,TRBV12-3/TRBV12-4,TRBJ1-6,.,.
TGTGCTAGTGGCGCCGGGACAGGGACGACCGGGGAGCTGTTTTTT,CASGAGTGTTGELFF,TRBV12-5,TRBJ2-2,TRBD1,.
TGCGCCAGCAGCCAAAGACTAGCGGAGACTTACGAGCAGTACTTC,CASSQRLAETYEQYF,TRBV5-1,TRBJ2-7,TRBD2,.
TGTGCCAGCGTATATCGGGAATTGTACAATGAGCAGTTCTTC,CASVYRELYNEQFF,TRBV28,TRBJ2-1,.,.
TGTGCCAGCACCTCCGGACTCGATTCCTACGAGCAGTACTTC,CASTSGLDSYEQYF,TRBV3-1/TRBV3-2,TRBJ2-7,.,.
TGTGCCAGCAGTTCCCTGAGCGAGCAGTACTTC,CASSSLSEQYF,TRBV12-3/TRBV12-4,TRBJ2-7,.,.
TGTGCCAGCTCTCCACCCGACAGAAAATACGAGCAGTACTTC,CASSPPDRKYEQYF,TRBV18,TRBJ2-7,.,once
TGCGCCAGCAGTCTTCATCTGACAGACTCCTACGAGCAGTACTTC,CASSLHLTDSYEQYF,TRBV5-1,TRBJ2-7,.,.
TGCAGCGTGAAAACCCCACTGGGACTAGCGGGAGGGCCAGGCGAGCAGTACTTC,CSVKTPLGLAGGPGEQYF,TRBV29-1,TRBJ2-7,TRBD2,.
TGTGCCAGTAGTACAGGGGGCGTGTTTGCTTTCTTT,CASSTGGVFAFF,TRBV19,TRBJ1-1,TRBD1,few
TGTGCCAGCAGTGGACCCCGGGGCGGGGAGCTGTTTTTT,CASSGPRGGELFF,TRBV6-4,TRBJ2-2,.,.
TGTGCTAGCGGGCTGCGGGAGCAAACTGAAGCTTTCTTT,CASGLREQTEAFF,TRBV12-5,TRBJ1-1,.,.
TGTGCCAGCAGCTTTGGCCAGTACAATGAGCAGTTCTTC,CASSFGQYNEQFF,TRBV7-3,TRBJ2-1,.,.
TGTGCCAGTAGCGTTACTAGGACCTACGAGCAGTACTTC,CASSVTRTYEQYF,TRBV19,TRBJ2-7,.,.